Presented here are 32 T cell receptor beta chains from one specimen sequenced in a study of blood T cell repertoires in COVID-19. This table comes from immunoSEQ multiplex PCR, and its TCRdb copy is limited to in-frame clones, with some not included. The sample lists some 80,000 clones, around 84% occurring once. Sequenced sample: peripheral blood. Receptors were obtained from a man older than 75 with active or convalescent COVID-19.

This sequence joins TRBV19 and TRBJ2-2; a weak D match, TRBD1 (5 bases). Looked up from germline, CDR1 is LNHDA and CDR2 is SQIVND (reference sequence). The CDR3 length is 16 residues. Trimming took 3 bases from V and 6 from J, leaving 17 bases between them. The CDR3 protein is CASSMFSRAGSGELFF. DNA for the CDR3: TGTGCCAGTAGTATGTTCTCCCGGGCAGGGTCCGGGGAGCTGTTTTTT.

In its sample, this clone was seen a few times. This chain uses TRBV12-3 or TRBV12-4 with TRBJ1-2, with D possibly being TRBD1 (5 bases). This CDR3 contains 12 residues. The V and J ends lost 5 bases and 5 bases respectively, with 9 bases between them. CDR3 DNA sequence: TGTGCCAGCAGTCCCCAGGGTTATGGCTACACCTTC. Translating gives CASSPQGYGYTF.

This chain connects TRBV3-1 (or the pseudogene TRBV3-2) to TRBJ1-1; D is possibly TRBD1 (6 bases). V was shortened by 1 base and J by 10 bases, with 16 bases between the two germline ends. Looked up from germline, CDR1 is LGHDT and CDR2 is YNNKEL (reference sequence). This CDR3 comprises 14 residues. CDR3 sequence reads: CASSQATGQVGAFF. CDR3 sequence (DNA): TGTGCCAGCAGCCAAGCTACAGGGCAGGTAGGAGCTTTCTTT.

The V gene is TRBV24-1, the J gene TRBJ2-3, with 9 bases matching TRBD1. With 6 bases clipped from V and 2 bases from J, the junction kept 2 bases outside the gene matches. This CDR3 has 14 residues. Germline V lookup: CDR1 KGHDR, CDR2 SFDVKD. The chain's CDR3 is CATSRQGVTDTQYF. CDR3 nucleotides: TGTGCCACCAGTCGACAGGGGGTCACAGATACGCAGTATTTT.

CDR3 in amino acids: CASSLRQGTHTEAFF. CDR3 DNA: TGTGCCAGCAGCTTGAGACAGGGTACCCACACTGAAGCTTTCTTT. The chain joins TRBV27 to TRBJ1-1; TRBD1 matches at 7 bases. The CDR3 is made up of 15 amino acids. The germline CDR1 and CDR2 sequences are MNHEY and SMNVEV (reference sequence). The ends lost 6 bases at V and 3 bases at J; junction bases unmatched: 10.

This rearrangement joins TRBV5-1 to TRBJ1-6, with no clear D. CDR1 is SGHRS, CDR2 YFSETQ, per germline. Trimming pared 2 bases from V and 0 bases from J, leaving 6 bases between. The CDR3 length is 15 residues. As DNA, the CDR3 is TGCGCCAGCAGCTTCTCGAGCTCCTATAATTCACCCCTCCACTTT. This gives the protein CASSFSSSYNSPLHF.

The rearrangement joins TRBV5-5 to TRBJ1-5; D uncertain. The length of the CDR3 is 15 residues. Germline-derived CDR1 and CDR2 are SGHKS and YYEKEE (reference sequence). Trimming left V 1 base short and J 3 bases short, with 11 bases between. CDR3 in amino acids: CASSLYTGINQPQHF. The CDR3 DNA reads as TGTGCCAGCAGCTTGTATACGGGGATCAATCAGCCCCAGCATTTT.

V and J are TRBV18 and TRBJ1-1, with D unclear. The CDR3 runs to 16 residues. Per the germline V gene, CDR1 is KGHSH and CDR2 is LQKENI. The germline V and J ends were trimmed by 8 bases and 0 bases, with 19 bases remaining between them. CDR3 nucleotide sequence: TGTGCCAGCACCTTAAACCCGTCCGGAGTGAACACTGAAGCTTTCTTT. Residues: CASTLNPSGVNTEAFF.

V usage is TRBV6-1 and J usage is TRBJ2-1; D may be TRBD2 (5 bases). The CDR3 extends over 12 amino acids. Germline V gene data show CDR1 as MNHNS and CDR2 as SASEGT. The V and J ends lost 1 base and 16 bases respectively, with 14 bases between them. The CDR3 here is CASSEGVLASFF. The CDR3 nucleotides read TGTGCCAGCAGTGAAGGTGTGCTAGCATCATTCTTC.

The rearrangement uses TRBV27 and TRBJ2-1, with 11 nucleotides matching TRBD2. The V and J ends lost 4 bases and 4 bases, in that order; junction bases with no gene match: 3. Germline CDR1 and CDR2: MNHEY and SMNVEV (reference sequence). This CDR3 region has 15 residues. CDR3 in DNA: TGTGCCAGCAGTTCCCCTAGCGGGAGGTACAATGAGCAGTTCTTC. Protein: CASSSPSGRYNEQFF.

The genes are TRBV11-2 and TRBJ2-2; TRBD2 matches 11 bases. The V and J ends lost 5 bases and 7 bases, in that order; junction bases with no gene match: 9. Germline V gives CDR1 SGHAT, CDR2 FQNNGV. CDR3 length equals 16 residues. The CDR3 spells CASSVASGGLGGELFF. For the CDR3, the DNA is TGTGCCAGCAGCGTGGCTAGCGGGGGGTTGGGCGGGGAGCTGTTTTTT.

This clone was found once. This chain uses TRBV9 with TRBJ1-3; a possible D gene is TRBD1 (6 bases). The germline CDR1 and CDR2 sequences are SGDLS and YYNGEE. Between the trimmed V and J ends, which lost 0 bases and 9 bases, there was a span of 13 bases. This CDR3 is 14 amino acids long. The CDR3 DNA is TGTGCCAGCAGCGTAGTGGCAGGGGTTTCCACCATATATTTT. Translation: CASSVVAGVSTIYF.

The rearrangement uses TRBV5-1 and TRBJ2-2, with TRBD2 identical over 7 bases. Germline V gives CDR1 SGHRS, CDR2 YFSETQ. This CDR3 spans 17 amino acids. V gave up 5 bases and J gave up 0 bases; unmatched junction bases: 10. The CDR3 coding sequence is TGCGCCAGCAGTATGGGGGGGTCGCGGTCGAACACCGGGGAGCTGTTTTTT. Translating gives CASSMGGSRSNTGELFF. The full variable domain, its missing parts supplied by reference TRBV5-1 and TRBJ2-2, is KAGVTQTPRYLIKTRGQQVTLSCSPISGHRSVSWYQQTPGQGLQFLFEYFSETQRNKGNFPGRFSGRQFSNSRSEMNVSTLELGDSALYLCASSMGGSRSNTGELFFGEGSRLTVL.

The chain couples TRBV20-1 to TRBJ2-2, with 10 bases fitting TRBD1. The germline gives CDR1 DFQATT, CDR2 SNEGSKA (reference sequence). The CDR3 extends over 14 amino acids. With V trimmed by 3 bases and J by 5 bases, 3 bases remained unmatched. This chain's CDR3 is CSASKGQGTGELFF. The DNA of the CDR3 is TGCAGTGCTAGTAAGGGACAGGGGACCGGGGAGCTGTTTTTT.

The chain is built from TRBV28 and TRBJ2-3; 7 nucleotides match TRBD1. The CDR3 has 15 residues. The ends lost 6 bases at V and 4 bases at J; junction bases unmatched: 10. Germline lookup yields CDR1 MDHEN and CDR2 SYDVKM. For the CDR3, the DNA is TGTGCCAGCAGCCCGACAGGGTTTGAGGCAGATACGCAGTATTTT. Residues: CASSPTGFEADTQYF.

This CDR3 reads CASSSPGGSTSKGTQYF. The CDR3 DNA follows: TGTGCCAGCAGCTCCCCGGGCGGGAGTACTTCCAAGGGGACCCAGTACTTC. The chain recombines TRBV5-6 with TRBJ2-5; 7 bases are a match to TRBD2. CDR1 and CDR2 (germline): SGHDT, YYEEEE. V shed 3 bases and J 7 bases; nucleotides not matched to a gene: 18. CDR3 size: 17 residues.

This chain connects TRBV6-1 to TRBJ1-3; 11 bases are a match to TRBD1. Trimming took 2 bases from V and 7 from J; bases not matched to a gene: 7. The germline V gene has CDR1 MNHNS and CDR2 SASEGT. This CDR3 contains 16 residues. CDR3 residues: CASSELRTGGRNTIYF. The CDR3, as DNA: TGTGCCAGCAGTGAACTTCGGACAGGGGGCCGGAACACCATATATTTT.

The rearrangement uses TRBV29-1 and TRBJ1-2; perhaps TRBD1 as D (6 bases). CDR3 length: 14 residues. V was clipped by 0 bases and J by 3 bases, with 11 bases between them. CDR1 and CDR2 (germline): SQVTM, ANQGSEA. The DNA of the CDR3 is TGCAGCGTTGAAGAGTTTGGACAGCACTATGGCTACACCTTC. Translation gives CSVEEFGQHYGYTF.

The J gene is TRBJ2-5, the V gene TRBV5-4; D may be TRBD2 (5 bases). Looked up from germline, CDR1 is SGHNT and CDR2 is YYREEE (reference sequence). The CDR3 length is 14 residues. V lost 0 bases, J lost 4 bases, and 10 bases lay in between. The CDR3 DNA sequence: TGTGCCAGCAGCTTGGCCTCGGGGAGAGAGACCCAGTACTTC. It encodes CASSLASGRETQYF.

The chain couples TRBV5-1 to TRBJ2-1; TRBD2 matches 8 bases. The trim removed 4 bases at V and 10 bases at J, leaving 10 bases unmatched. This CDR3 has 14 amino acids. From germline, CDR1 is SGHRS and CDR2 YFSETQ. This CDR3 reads CASSLSSGSGEQFF. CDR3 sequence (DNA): TGCGCCAGCAGCCTGTCTAGCGGGTCAGGGGAGCAGTTCTTC. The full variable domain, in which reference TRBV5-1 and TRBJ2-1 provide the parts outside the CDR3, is KAGVTQTPRYLIKTRGQQVTLSCSPISGHRSVSWYQQTPGQGLQFLFEYFSETQRNKGNFPGRFSGRQFSNSRSEMNVSTLELGDSALYLCASSLSSGSGEQFFGPGTRLTVL.

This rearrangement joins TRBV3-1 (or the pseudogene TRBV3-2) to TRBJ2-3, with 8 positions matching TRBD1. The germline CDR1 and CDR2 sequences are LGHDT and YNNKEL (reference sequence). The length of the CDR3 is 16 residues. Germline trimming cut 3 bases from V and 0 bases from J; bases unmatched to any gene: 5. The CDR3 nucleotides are TGTGCCAGCAGCCACAGGACAGGGATTAGCACAGATACGCAGTATTTT. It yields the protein CASSHRTGISTDTQYF.

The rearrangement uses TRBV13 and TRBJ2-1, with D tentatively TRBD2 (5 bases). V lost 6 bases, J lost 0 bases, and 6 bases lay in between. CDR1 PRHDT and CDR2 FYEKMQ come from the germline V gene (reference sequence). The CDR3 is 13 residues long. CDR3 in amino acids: CASRGSSYNEQFF. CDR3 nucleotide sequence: TGTGCCAGCAGGGGGAGCTCCTACAATGAGCAGTTCTTC.

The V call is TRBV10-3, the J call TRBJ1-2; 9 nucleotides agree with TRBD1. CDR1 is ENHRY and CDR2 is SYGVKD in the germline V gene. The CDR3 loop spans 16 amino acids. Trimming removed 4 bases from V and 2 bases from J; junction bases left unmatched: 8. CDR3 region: CAISGGTGRANYGYTF. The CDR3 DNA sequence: TGTGCCATCAGTGGGGGGACAGGGAGAGCCAACTATGGCTACACCTTC.

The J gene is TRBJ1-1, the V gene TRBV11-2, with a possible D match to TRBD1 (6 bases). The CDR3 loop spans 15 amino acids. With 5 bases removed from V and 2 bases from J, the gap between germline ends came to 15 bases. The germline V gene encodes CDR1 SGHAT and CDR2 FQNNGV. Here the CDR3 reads CASSVWTAVNTEAFF. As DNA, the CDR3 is TGTGCCAGCAGCGTATGGACAGCCGTTAACACTGAAGCTTTCTTT. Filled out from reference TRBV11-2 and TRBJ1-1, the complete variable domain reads EAGVAQSPRYKIIEKRQSVAFWCNPISGHATLYWYQQILGQGPKLLIQFQNNGVVDDSQLPKDRFSAERLKGVDSTLKIQPAKLEDSAVYLCASSVWTAVNTEAFFGQGTRLTVV.

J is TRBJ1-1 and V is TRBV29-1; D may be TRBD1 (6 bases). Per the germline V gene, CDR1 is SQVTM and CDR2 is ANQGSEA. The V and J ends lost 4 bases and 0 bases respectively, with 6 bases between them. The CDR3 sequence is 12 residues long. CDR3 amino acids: CSVGQVNTEAFF. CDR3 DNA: TGCAGCGTTGGACAGGTGAACACTGAAGCTTTCTTT.

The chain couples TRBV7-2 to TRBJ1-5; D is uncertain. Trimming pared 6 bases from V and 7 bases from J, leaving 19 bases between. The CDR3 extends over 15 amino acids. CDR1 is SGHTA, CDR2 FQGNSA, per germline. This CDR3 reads CASSHAPGAGQPQHF. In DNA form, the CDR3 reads TGTGCCAGCAGTCATGCCCCTGGTGCGGGGCAGCCCCAGCATTTT. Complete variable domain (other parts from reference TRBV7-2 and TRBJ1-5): GAGVSQSPSNKVTEKGKDVELRCDPISGHTALYWYRQSLGQGLEFLIYFQGNSAPDKSGLPSDRFSAERTGGSVSTLTIQRTQQEDSAVYLCASSHAPGAGQPQHFGDGTRLSIL.

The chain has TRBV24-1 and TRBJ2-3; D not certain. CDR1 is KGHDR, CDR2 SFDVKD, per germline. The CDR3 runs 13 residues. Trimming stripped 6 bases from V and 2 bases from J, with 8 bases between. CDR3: CATSQHLTDTQYF. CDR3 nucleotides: TGTGCCACCAGTCAACATCTCACAGATACGCAGTATTTT.

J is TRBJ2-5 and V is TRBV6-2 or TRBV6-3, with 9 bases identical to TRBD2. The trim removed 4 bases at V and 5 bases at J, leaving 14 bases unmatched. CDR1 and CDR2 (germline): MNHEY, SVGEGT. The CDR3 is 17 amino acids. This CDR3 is CASSSISAGGRGETQYF. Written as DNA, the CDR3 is TGTGCCAGCAGTTCCATTTCGGCGGGGGGGCGAGGGGAGACCCAGTACTTC.

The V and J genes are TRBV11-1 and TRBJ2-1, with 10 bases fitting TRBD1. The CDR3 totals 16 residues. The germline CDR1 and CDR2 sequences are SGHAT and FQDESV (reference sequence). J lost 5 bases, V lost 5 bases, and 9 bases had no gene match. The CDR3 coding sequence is TGTGCCAGCAGCAAGACAGGGGGCGAAGGCAACAATGAGCAGTTCTTC. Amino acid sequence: CASSKTGGEGNNEQFF.

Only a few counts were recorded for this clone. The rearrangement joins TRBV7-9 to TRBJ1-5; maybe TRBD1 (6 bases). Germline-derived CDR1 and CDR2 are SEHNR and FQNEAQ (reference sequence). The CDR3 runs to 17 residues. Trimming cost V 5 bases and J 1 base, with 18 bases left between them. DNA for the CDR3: TGTGCCAGCAGCCCTGGGGGGGGCAGGAGGAGCAATCAGCCCCAGCATTTT. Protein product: CASSPGGGRRSNQPQHF.

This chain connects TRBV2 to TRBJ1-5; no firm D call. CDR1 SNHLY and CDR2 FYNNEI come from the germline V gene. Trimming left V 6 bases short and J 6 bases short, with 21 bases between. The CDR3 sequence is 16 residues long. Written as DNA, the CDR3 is TGTGCCAGCAGCTTAAACGCGGTAAGCGCGGGTCAGCCCCAGCATTTT. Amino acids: CASSLNAVSAGQPQHF.

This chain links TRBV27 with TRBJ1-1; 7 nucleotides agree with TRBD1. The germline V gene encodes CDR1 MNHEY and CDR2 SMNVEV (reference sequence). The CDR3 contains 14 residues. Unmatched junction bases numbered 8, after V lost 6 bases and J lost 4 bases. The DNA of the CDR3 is TGTGCCAGCAGCTACAGGGGCGAGGGCACTGAAGCTTTCTTT. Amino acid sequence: CASSYRGEGTEAFF.